The 16 T cell receptor beta chains below were found in one sample sequenced in a study of cytomegalovirus exposure and HLA in healthy donors. In the PCR, 60 Vbeta and 13 Jbeta primers were used. Measured with immunoSEQ multiplex PCR; TCRdb has only the in-frame clones, and not every one. Of roughly 100,000 clones in the sample, less than 85% are singletons; the top ten hold around 8.4%. The source material was PBMCs. The receptor source for this set is a man in his forties in good health and CMV-seropositive.

The table lists this clone with a count of one. The gene calls are TRBV9 and TRBJ2-2; weak D call: TRBD1 (5 bases). The CDR3 covers 16 residues. Trimming shortened V by 4 bases and J by 3 bases, and 16 bases separated the two germline ends. CDR1 SGDLS and CDR2 YYNGEE come from the germline V gene. CDR3 DNA sequence: TGTGCCAGCAGCCAGGGATGGGGCGACGACACCGGGGAGCTGTTTTTT. It yields the protein CASSQGWGDDTGELFF.

The chain combines TRBV14 with TRBJ2-7, with no clear D. Per germline, CDR1 SGHDN and CDR2 FVKESK. The CDR3 extends over 12 amino acids. Trimming removed 6 bases at V and 5 bases at J, with 11 bases between. This CDR3 is CASSYGYHEQYF. The CDR3 DNA reads TGTGCCAGCAGTTACGGGTATCACGAGCAGTACTTC.

The rearrangement uses TRBV11-2 and TRBJ2-7, with D uncertain. CDR1 SGHAT and CDR2 FQNNGV come from the germline V gene. This CDR3 has 12 amino acids. V lost 5 bases and J 8 bases, leaving 13 bases between the germline ends. CDR3 protein: CASSAKPGKQYF. CDR3 sequence (DNA): TGTGCCAGCAGCGCCAAACCAGGAAAGCAGTACTTC.

A remark on this clone: Sequence at one end of the junction differs from germline and may be a read error. The chain has TRBV7-7 and TRBJ2-5; 7 bases are a match to TRBD2. CDR1 SSHAT and CDR2 FNYEAQ come from the germline V gene (reference sequence). The CDR3 covers 13 residues. CDR3 protein: CASSLGGSETQYF. CDR3 nucleotides: TGTGCTAGCAGCTTGGGGGGGTCAGAGACCCAGTACTTC.

The genes are TRBV11-2 and TRBJ2-5, with TRBD2 as a possible D gene (6 bases). The J call could be wrong; TRBJ2-7 is a better fit for the DNA end. This CDR3 is built from 17 residues. Germline loops: CDR1 SGHAT, CDR2 FQNNGV. The CDR3 DNA reads TGTGCCAGCAGCTTAAGGCCTGGAACTAGCACGGACTACGAGCAGTACTTC. Encoded protein: CASSLRPGTSTDYEQYF.

This chain joins TRBV30 and TRBJ1-1, with 7 bases aligning to TRBD1. This CDR3 contains 14 residues. J lost 1 base, V lost 0 bases, and 2 bases had no gene match. Germline CDR1 is GTSNPN and CDR2 is SVGIG (reference sequence). The CDR3 coding sequence is TGTGCCTGGAGTGTTGCAGGGGGGAACACTGAAGCTTTCTTT. Protein product: CAWSVAGGNTEAFF.

The chain has TRBV27 and TRBJ1-6; TRBD1 agrees at 9 bases. V dropped 1 base and J dropped 9; count of bases not matched to a gene: 13. Germline-derived CDR1 and CDR2 are MNHEY and SMNVEV (reference sequence). This CDR3 spans 18 amino acids. CDR3 coding DNA: TGTGCCAGCAGTTTATACTGGGACAGGGTTGTTGAGGGTTCACCCCTCCACTTT. This codes for CASSLYWDRVVEGSPLHF.

The chain couples TRBV10-3 to TRBJ2-7; D perhaps matches TRBD1 (5 bases). This CDR3 has 12 residues. Germline CDR1 ENHRY, CDR2 SYGVKD. V was cut by 6 bases and J by 2 bases, with 8 bases left in between. CDR3 sequence (DNA): TGTGCCATCAGGGACACACCCTACGAGCAGTACTTC. It is translated as CAIRDTPYEQYF.

The chain recombines TRBV7-8 with TRBJ2-7; 7 positions agree with TRBD2. Losses at the gene ends were 2 bases for V and 2 bases for J; bases not matched to a gene: 6. The CDR3 runs to 15 residues. CDR1 is SGHVS and CDR2 is FQNEAQ in the germline V gene. The chain's CDR3 is CASSLLASGAYEQYF. The CDR3 region has the DNA TGTGCCAGCAGCTTACTCGCTAGCGGTGCCTACGAGCAGTACTTC. The whole variable domain, remainder taken from reference TRBV7-8 and TRBJ2-7, is GAGVSQSPRYKVAKRGQDVALRCDPISGHVSLFWYQQALGQGPEFLTYFQNEAQLDKSGLPSDRFFAERPEGSVSTLKIQRTQQEDSAVYLCASSLLASGAYEQYFGPGTRLTVT.

CDR3 bases: TGTGCCAGCAGCCATCGGGACAGGAGCTCCTACGAGCAGTACTTC. Its translation is CASSHRDRSSYEQYF. The gene calls are TRBV11-1 and TRBJ2-7; 8 nucleotides match TRBD1. Germline assignment: CDR1 SGHAT and CDR2 FQDESV (reference sequence). The CDR3 covers 15 residues. Unmatched junction bases numbered 6, after V lost 5 bases and J lost 0 bases.

Note on this clone: One junction end disagrees with the germline gene, perhaps due to a read error. The gene calls are TRBV7-3 and TRBJ2-3; the match to TRBD1 covers 10 bases. The CDR3 spans 16 residues. Germline CDR1 SGHTA, CDR2 FQGTGA. CDR3 sequence: CASSLTDRGHGDTQYF. In nucleotides, the CDR3 is TGTGCCAGCAGCCTAACCGACAGGGGGCATGGAGATACGCAGTATTTT.

This chain links TRBV28 with TRBJ1-5; possible D gene TRBD1, 5 bases. The CDR3 sequence is 16 residues long. CDR1 is MDHEN, CDR2 SYDVKM, per germline. V was trimmed by 3 bases and J by 0 bases, leaving 12 bases between them. The CDR3 sequence is CASSFGGLFSNQPQHF. Here the CDR3 DNA reads TGTGCCAGCAGTTTTGGGGGACTCTTTAGCAATCAGCCCCAGCATTTT.

The chain uses TRBV28 and TRBJ2-2; TRBD2 matches at 12 bases. V shed 4 bases, J shed 2 bases, and the junction held 2 bases outside the gene matches. There are 16 residues in the CDR3. Per germline, CDR1 MDHEN and CDR2 SYDVKM. This CDR3 reads CASSSGLAGNTGELFF. CDR3 sequence (DNA): TGTGCCAGCAGTTCCGGACTAGCGGGAAACACCGGGGAGCTGTTTTTT. The variable domain in full, with the rest retrieved from reference TRBV28 and TRBJ2-2, is DVKVTQSSRYLVKRTGEKVFLECVQDMDHENMFWYRQDPGLGLRLIYFSYDVKMKEKGDIPEGYSVSREKKERFSLILESASTNQTSMYLCASSSGLAGNTGELFFGEGSRLTVL.

The sample holds a few counts of this clone. The rearrangement uses TRBV9 and TRBJ2-5; 7 bases line up with TRBD2. TRBJ2-7 explains the end of the DNA better; the J call may be wrong. The germline gives CDR1 SGDLS, CDR2 YYNGEE. There are 13 residues in the CDR3. CDR3 amino acids: CASSAGVGNEQYF. CDR3 in DNA: TGTGCCAGCAGTGCGGGAGTGGGAAACGAGCAGTACTTC.

The genes are TRBV11-2 and TRBJ2-7; the match to TRBD2 covers 8 bases. The ends lost 5 bases at V and 7 bases at J; junction bases unmatched: 16. Germline V gene lookup returns CDR1 SGHAT and CDR2 FQNNGV. This CDR3 is 16 amino acids long. CDR3 DNA sequence: TGTGCCAGCAGCCCGACCCTCGAGCGGGGGAATCGGGAGCAGTACTTC. Its translation is CASSPTLERGNREQYF.

The chain couples TRBV30 to TRBJ2-1; TRBD2 matches 12 bases. The germline gives CDR1 GTSNPN, CDR2 SVGIG (reference sequence). V dropped 1 base and J dropped 6; count of bases not matched to a gene: 10. The length of the CDR3 is 17 residues. DNA for the CDR3: TGTGCCTGGAGTGCCTCCGTGACTAGCGGGGGCCGCAATGAGCAGTTCTTC. Its translation: CAWSASVTSGGRNEQFF.